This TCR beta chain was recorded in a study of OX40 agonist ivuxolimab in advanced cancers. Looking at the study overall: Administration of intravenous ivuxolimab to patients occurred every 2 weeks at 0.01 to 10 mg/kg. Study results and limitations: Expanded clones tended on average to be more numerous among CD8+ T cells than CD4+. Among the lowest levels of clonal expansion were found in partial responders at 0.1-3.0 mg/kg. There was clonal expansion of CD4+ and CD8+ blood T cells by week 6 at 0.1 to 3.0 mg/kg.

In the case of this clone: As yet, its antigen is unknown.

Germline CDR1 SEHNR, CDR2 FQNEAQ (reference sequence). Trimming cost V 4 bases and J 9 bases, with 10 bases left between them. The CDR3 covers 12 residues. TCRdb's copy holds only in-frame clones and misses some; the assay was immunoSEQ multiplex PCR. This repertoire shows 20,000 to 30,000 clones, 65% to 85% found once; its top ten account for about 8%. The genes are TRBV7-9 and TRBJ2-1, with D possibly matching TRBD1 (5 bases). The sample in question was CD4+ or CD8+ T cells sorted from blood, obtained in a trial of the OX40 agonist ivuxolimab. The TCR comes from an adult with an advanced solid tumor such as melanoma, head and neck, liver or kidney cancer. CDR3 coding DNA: TGTGCCAGCAGCTCGCCAGGGATTGAGCAGTTCTTC. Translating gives CASSSPGIEQFF.